In its sample, the clone carrying this T cell receptor beta chain was seen many times. RNA transcripts provided the source from which TCR beta CDR3 regions were amplified. The HTBI primer set served for first-round RT-PCR of the TCR CDR3. Via MiXCR, TCRdb re-called the multiplex PCR reads, giving one row per CDR3 protein. The table lists some 300,000 distinct CDR3 sequences, roughly 20% of them singletons. These data are taken from a study of T cells in Graves' hyperthyroidism and ophthalmopathy. V dropped 6 bases and J dropped 3 bases, with 20 bases sitting between them. In germline, CDR1 is DFQATT, CDR2 SNEGSKA (reference sequence). CDR3 length equals 15 residues.

This chain connects TRBV20-1 to TRBJ1-2, with a tentative D call TRBD1 (5 bases). Material: blood. The source of this sequence is a man in his forties or fifties with Graves' ophthalmopathy. The DNA for the CDR3 is TGCAGTGCCCCCCTCCAGAATCTAGGGGACTATGGCTACACCTTC. Residues: CSAPLQNLGDYGYTF.